The 14 T cell receptor beta chains in this list originate from one sample, sequenced in a study of blood T cells in healthy people across ages. Alongside a J-beta primer mix, a sample-barcoded 5' primer served in a second PCR lasting about 7 to 11 cycles. MiXCR was run by TCRdb on the 5' RACE reads, yielding one entry per CDR3 protein. The sample lists over 950,000 distinct CDR3 sequences; roughly 51% were seen once. Specimen: blood. The source is an older woman in good health.

This clonotype showed up just a few times. The V gene is TRBV7-2, the J gene TRBJ2-3; TRBD2 matches at 7 bases. CDR3 size: 12 residues. The trim removed 5 bases at V and 7 bases at J, leaving 3 bases unmatched. From germline, CDR1 is SGHTA and CDR2 FQGNSA. The CDR3 region has the DNA TGTGCCAGCAGCGATAGCGGGTATACGCAGTATTTT. The encoded protein is CASSDSGYTQYF. The full variable domain, with the rest looked up from reference TRBV7-2 and TRBJ2-3, is GAGVSQSPSNKVTEKGKDVELRCDPISGHTALYWYRQSLGQGLEFLIYFQGNSAPDKSGLPSDRFSAERTGGSVSTLTIQRTQQEDSAVYLCASSDSGYTQYFGPGTRLTVL.

The rearrangement uses TRBV3-1 and TRBJ2-1; 11 nucleotides match TRBD2. The CDR3 sequence is 17 residues long. CDR1 LGHDT and CDR2 YNNKEL come from the germline V gene (reference sequence). The ends lost 1 base at V and 4 bases at J; junction bases unmatched: 6. The CDR3 protein is CASSQVTLAGVYNEQFF. The CDR3 DNA sequence: TGTGCCAGCAGCCAAGTTACACTAGCGGGGGTATACAATGAGCAGTTCTTC.

This clonotype was seen only a few times. The chain employs TRBV4-1 and TRBJ2-5; 10 bases line up with TRBD2. The V and J ends lost 4 bases and 5 bases, in that order; junction bases with no gene match: 7. In germline, CDR1 is MGHRA, CDR2 YSYEKL. The CDR3 totals 15 residues. In nucleotides, the CDR3 is TGCGCCAGCAGCCTAGCGGGAGGTAATATGGAGACCCAGTACTTC. It yields the protein CASSLAGGNMETQYF.

The gene calls are TRBV27 and TRBJ2-7, with 8 positions matching TRBD2. Germline lookup yields CDR1 MNHEY and CDR2 SMNVEV (reference sequence). V was pared by 2 bases and J by 2 bases, with 5 bases of the junction left unmatched. The CDR3 extends over 15 amino acids. CDR3 protein: CASSLVFSGTYEQYF. CDR3 nucleotides: TGTGCCAGCAGTTTAGTTTTTAGCGGGACCTACGAGCAGTACTTC.

CDR3 in amino acids: CASSFSPPDEQYF. CDR3 nucleotides: TGTGCCAGCAGTTTTTCCCCCCCCGACGAGCAGTACTTC. The chain uses TRBV12-3 or TRBV12-4 and TRBJ2-7; D uncertain. The CDR3 runs to 13 residues. Trimming left V 3 bases short and J 5 bases short, with 11 bases between.

This chain connects TRBV11-2 to TRBJ2-5; 11 bases map to TRBD1. Judging by the DNA end, TRBJ2-7 fits better; the J call may be wrong. This CDR3 comprises 16 residues. CDR1 is SGHAT and CDR2 is FQNNGV in the germline V gene. CDR3 residues: CASSLIRGQGAFEQYF. The CDR3 bases are TGTGCCAGCAGCTTAATTAGAGGACAGGGGGCGTTCGAGCAGTACTTC.

The chain employs TRBV2 and TRBJ2-7; D is ambiguous. There are 12 residues in the CDR3. Germline V gene sequence: CDR1 SNHLY, CDR2 FYNNEI. V was shortened by 7 bases and J by 3 bases, with 10 bases between the two germline ends. The CDR3 is CASMDWDYEQYF. The CDR3 DNA reads as TGTGCCAGCATGGATTGGGACTACGAGCAGTACTTC.

The count of this clonotype is one. The chain recombines TRBV21-1 with TRBJ2-3. TRBV21-1 is a pseudogene segment. The CDR3 runs to 16 residues. The CDR3 DNA follows: TGTGCCATCAGCATCCGGACCCAGTTCCGCACAGATACGCAGTATTTT. This gives the protein CAISIRTQFRTDTQYF.

This clonotype occurred a few times. The rearrangement links TRBV7-9 to TRBJ1-3; D is unresolved. This CDR3 is built from 14 residues. Germline-derived CDR1 and CDR2 are SEHNR and FQNEAQ (reference sequence). V dropped 11 bases and J dropped 0 bases, with 14 bases sitting between them. CDR3 sequence reads: CAFRRGISGNTIYF. As DNA, the CDR3 is TGTGCCTTTAGGCGGGGAATCTCTGGAAACACCATATATTTT.

The chain recombines TRBV5-4 with TRBJ2-5; the match to TRBD2 covers 8 bases. Germline lookup yields CDR1 SGHNT and CDR2 YYREEE (reference sequence). The trim removed 4 bases at V and 4 bases at J, leaving 6 bases unmatched. The CDR3 is 14 residues long. Here the CDR3 DNA reads TGTGCCAGCAGCCCGGGAGGGACAAGAGAGACCCAGTACTTC. Its translation is CASSPGGTRETQYF.

The genes are TRBV10-3 and TRBJ2-1, with 10 bases matching TRBD2. J gave up 5 bases and V 11 bases, and 6 bases lay outside the gene matches. The CDR3 is 13 amino acids. Germline CDR1 and CDR2: ENHRY and SYGVKD. The CDR3 DNA reads TGTGCCTCACTAGCGGGAAAGAACAATGAGCAGTTCTTC. It yields the protein CASLAGKNNEQFF.

This clonotype has just a few counts. V and J are TRBV12-3 or TRBV12-4 and TRBJ1-4; 11 positions match TRBD1. The CDR3 length is 15 residues. V lost 5 bases to trimming and J lost 7 bases; unmatched junction nucleotides: 6. In DNA form, the CDR3 reads TGTGCCAGCAGTCAAGGGACAGGGGGTAGTGAAAAACTGTTTTTT. Translated: CASSQGTGGSEKLFF.

The count of this clonotype is one. The genes are TRBV5-1 and TRBJ2-1; TRBD2 matches 7 bases. The J call may be mistaken, given a closer DNA end match to TRBJ2-7. The CDR3 consists of 15 residues. Germline V gene lookup returns CDR1 SGHRS and CDR2 YFSETQ. The CDR3 spells CASSISAGSYNEQYF. Here the CDR3 DNA reads TGCGCCAGCAGCATCTCAGCGGGGTCCTACAATGAGCAGTACTTC.

The chain uses TRBV20-1 and TRBJ1-2; possibly TRBD1 for D (6 bases). CDR1 is DFQATT, CDR2 SNEGSKA, per germline (reference sequence). This CDR3 is 16 amino acids long. Here the CDR3 DNA reads TGCAGCCGCACTTTAGGGGGAGACTGGATTAACTATGGCTACACCTTC. It translates to CSRTLGGDWINYGYTF.